This TCR beta chain derives from a study of cytomegalovirus exposure and HLA in healthy donors listed by TCRdb under 2017. Looking at the study overall: In an earlier analysis of 587 of the donors, approximately 300 Gb of sequence data and about 110 million unique TCR beta sequences from 180 million or so T cells were reported. An early release that covered some 630 HLA-typed donors contained about 300 gigabases of sequencing data and 70 million to 100 million unique TCR sequences. Of the 300 to 400 genotyped donors, approximately 82% fell in the genetic ancestry cluster associated with self-reported Caucasian donors. The study aimed to test whether signatures of past pathogen exposure could be identified by cataloging public T cell receptors. The T cell repertoires of around 730 subjects were profiled by immunosequencing and related to cytomegalovirus serostatus. Besides the first cohort of 666 subjects, a separate validation cohort made up of 120 different subjects was used. The study combined high-throughput TCR immunosequencing, statistical association of individual TCRs with disease status, and machine learning to predict cytomegalovirus infection status. A later analysis re-examined previously published TCR beta repertoires from 610 or so donors and added high-resolution HLA genotyping to investigate patterns of TCR occurrence. Rather than using new phenotypic data, the later analysis identified candidate immune exposures from TCR beta sequences and from how often those sequences occurred across donors. In an earlier analysis of over 550 of the donors, high-throughput TCR beta sequencing was used to judge whether each TCR beta V gene segment behaved as functional or pseudogenic. Donor age, sex, ethnicity and CMV serostatus were collected together with the repertoire data. Genome-wide SNP genotypes for about 55% of the 666 donors were used in a later genetic analysis, which treated that subset as a discovery cohort. Every repertoire in the discovery cohort had been generated on one and the same sequencing platform. HLA typing covered class I and class II loci at four-digit resolution. Typing coverage varied by locus: 629-630 donors for A, B, C, DRB1 and DQB1; roughly 560 for DQA1; more than 600 for DPA1; roughly 450 for DPB1. Several DR-DQ haplotypes were treated as single units for association and clustering because of strong linkage in the cohort. Among about 400 genotyped donors of the cohort, an average of approximately 240,000 unique TCR beta nucleotide sequences was sequenced per donor, of which 15% to 20% were non-productive. Overall study outcomes, separate from this receptor: In a later genetic analysis, fewer N-insertions in productive TCRs were reported among donors in an Asian-associated ancestry cluster than the approximately 710-donor mean. In an earlier analysis of 587 of the donors, most TCR beta V segments were observed in productive rearrangements about 90% or about 30% of the time, broadly matching IMGT annotations. It was suggested by the authors that the approach could potentially be generalized to other disease states and immunological phenotypes. A total of about 180 TCR beta chains were listed by the study as associated with cytomegalovirus. Specific HLA alleles were associated with over 15,000 TCR beta sequences at a false discovery rate of 0.05 in a later analysis. Only TCR beta chains were sequenced in this cohort, and the absence of alpha or paired-chain data limited detectable features. The earlier analysis of almost 600 of the donors excluded some 16 rarely observed V segments, including chromosome 9 orphons, because counts were too low. For the cohort, immune exposure information was limited to CMV serostatus. Sequencing depth was assumed to be roughly uniform across donors in the presence/absence analyses, though that assumption may not hold. Linkage disequilibrium might explain the correlated functional status among segregating V segments, but an unknown experimental factor could not be ruled out. A few of the identified cytomegalovirus-associated TCR beta chains were confirmed in vitro to be specific for cytomegalovirus antigens. According to a later analysis, most CMV-associated TCR beta chains appeared to be HLA-restricted, and the HLA associations seemed to be driven largely by CMV exposure. An association between a missense DCLRE1C variant and V-gene and J-gene trimming of TCR beta chains was found in a later genetic analysis and replicated in an independent cohort. According to a later analysis, TCR association rates differed among HLA loci, with DRB1 alleles showing the most associated TCRs and HLA-C alleles showing the fewest. A further reported finding was that TCR beta sequences accurately predicted the HLA-A and HLA-B alleles for most subjects in the first cohort. HLA typing was unavailable for some donors at each locus, so association tests used only the typed subset. Across donors, most TCR sequences were observed very rarely, whereas some public TCRs were present in many individuals. In a later analysis, HLA-associated TCR beta chains showed more clonal expansion and lower generation probabilities than non-associated chains that were equally common. Several of the top co-occurrence clusters appeared to be linked to parvovirus B19, influenza, CMV and Epstein-Barr virus, according to a later analysis. Some IMGT-functional V segments, including TRBV6-2 and TRBV6-3, could not be distinguished by the 87-base-pair reads and were therefore excluded. Cytomegalovirus status was reported to be diagnosed by the classifier with high specificity and sensitivity in both the original and validation cohorts. The sequencing pipeline was judged likely to have produced a cluster of highly shared sequence variants as a technical artifact. When HLA alleles, especially DR and DQ, strongly co-occurred, attributing TCR associations to individual alleles was difficult.

After removal of 5 bases from V and 7 bases from J, the junction retains 9 bases not matched to a gene. CDR1 SEHNR and CDR2 FQNEAQ were looked up in the germline V gene (reference sequence). The CDR3 runs 15 amino acids, cysteine and phenylalanine included. The CDR3 DNA has 45 bases and is translated from base 1. The method behind the library was the immunoSEQ multiplex PCR assay. For the multiplex PCR, a mixture combining 60 forward primers for TCR Vbeta segments and 13 reverse primers for TCR Jbeta segments was used. Amplification of the CDR3 region of rearranged TCR beta genes was performed with a multiplex PCR assay on genomic DNA. The Illumina HiSeq System was used to sequence the amplified TCR beta libraries as 87-base-pair reads. On the study's bioinformatics: Across the 500 to 850 repertoires, a later analysis counted 60 million to 90 million unique TCR beta chains, approximately 12 million of which were shared by at least two donors. Raw reads were error-corrected and collapsed into unique sequences by a nearest-neighbor algorithm in which closely related sequences were merged to remove PCR and sequencing errors. V, D and J gene segments were assigned by aligning CDR3 sequences to IMGT reference sequences. For a sequence to be retained, a match of at least six nucleotides to both a V gene segment and a J gene segment was required. Rearrangements were classified as productive when the CDR3 lacked stop codons and remained in frame with V and J, and all other rearrangements were classified as non-productive. Following IMGT convention, CDR3 was defined as the stretch from the second conserved V-encoded cysteine up to the conserved J-encoded phenylalanine. In an earlier analysis of around 600 of the donors, sequences lacking an unambiguous match to a single V gene segment were excluded. An earlier analysis of fewer than 650 of the donors classified V segments as functional when productive rearrangements were above 56.7% and as segregating when the standard deviation between donors was above 5%. To diagnose cytomegalovirus status from the catalog of TCR beta chain sequences, a statistical classification framework was built. In a later analysis, TCR nucleotide sequences were compared against IMGT/GENE-DB human TR gene sequences so that V and J genes could be assigned. The TCRdist pipeline was used in a later analysis to assign CDR3 sequences and most-parsimonious VDJ recombination scenarios. In a later analysis, every TCR beta chain was defined by the combination of its CDR3 amino acid sequence and its V-gene family, and reads without a unique V-gene family were dropped. In a later analysis, approximately 640 highly shared, low-generation-probability nucleotide sequences were removed to address suspected cross-contamination and a sequencing artifact. In a later analysis, a clonal expansion index for each public chain was calculated from normalized within-repertoire ranks of inferred template counts. A later analysis computed generation probabilities with a VDJ recombination model fitted to out-of-frame rearrangements, and checked the results against IGoR. In a later analysis, TCR-TCR, TCR-HLA and TCR-CMV co-occurrence was scored with hypergeometric tests, and a repertoire-size bias correction was applied to TCR pairs. To estimate false discovery rates, a later analysis permuted the HLA or CMV assignments 20 times. A later analysis grouped co-occurring TCRs with DBSCAN, adding TCRdist sequence similarity when clustering within HLA-allele-positive subsets. Co-occurrence clustering excluded repertoires with fewer than 30,000 or more than 120,000 public chains, plus five with anomalous nucleotide sharing. Not all clones reach the TCRdb copy of this immuneACCESS table, which keeps in-frame sequences only. Checked studies attribute under half of the gap to unresolved V genes and leave the rest unexplained. D and trimming come from the DNA, and the V and J calls and clone size come from that table. This sample comprises over 200,000 clones, about four fifths of them detected only once. The leading ten clones occupy 5.5% to 7.5% of the sample.

The cohort comprised some 680 healthy bone marrow donors. At the time of sampling, every cohort member was nominally healthy, though immune exposures that went unrecorded were likely present. The donor was CMV seropositive and belonged to the group of 250 to 300 seropositive cohort members. A peripheral blood sample was collected from each donor, and TCR beta sequencing was performed on peripheral blood mononuclear cells. Genomic DNA extraction from the blood cell samples was performed with the Qiagen DNeasy Blood Extraction Kit. Regarding this clone: Its antigen is still unknown. One base away there is no much larger clone; base qualities are not given.

Sequenced input: PBMCs. The sequence joins TRBV7-9 to TRBJ2-1; 9 nucleotides in the junction match TRBD2. The sequence was collected from a man aged 40-50 years in good health and CMV-seropositive. Here the CDR3 is given as CASSQSGRTGNEQFF. The nucleotide sequence reads TGTGCCAGCAGCCAAAGCGGGAGGACAGGTAATGAGCAGTTCTTC.